These 8 T cell receptor beta chains were sequenced from one sample in a study of OX40 agonist ivuxolimab in advanced cancers. The table came from immunoSEQ multiplex PCR; TCRdb's copy has only in-frame clones and leaves some out. Among fewer than 85,000 clones listed, 60% to 80% were seen once. The material was CD4+ or CD8+ T cells sorted from blood, obtained in a trial of the OX40 agonist ivuxolimab. These receptors were obtained from an adult with an advanced solid tumor such as melanoma, head and neck, liver or kidney cancer.

This clone was observed a few times. The genes are TRBV2 and TRBJ1-1; no clear D. The CDR3 sequence is 13 residues long. Germline V gene data show CDR1 as SNHLY and CDR2 as FYNNEI. V lost 4 bases and J lost 5, with 11 bases in between. The CDR3 DNA sequence: TGTGCCAGCAGTGTTCAATCGGCGACTGAAGCTTTCTTT. This translates into CASSVQSATEAFF.

The genes are TRBV10-3 and TRBJ1-5; D call uncertain. The V and J ends lost 11 bases and 0 bases respectively, with 17 bases between them. CDR1 and CDR2 from the germline V gene are ENHRY and SYGVKD. CDR3 length equals 15 residues. The CDR3 nucleotides read TGTGCCGCCCGGCCAGGAATTGATAGCAATCAGCCCCAGCATTTT. Its translation is CAARPGIDSNQPQHF.

V is TRBV2 and J is TRBJ1-1; D uncertain. Looked up from germline, CDR1 is SNHLY and CDR2 is FYNNEI. V was trimmed by 7 bases and J by 5 bases, leaving 14 bases between them. This CDR3 contains 13 residues. CDR3 sequence: CASIVPLGTEAFF. In DNA form, the CDR3 reads TGTGCCAGCATAGTACCCTTGGGGACTGAAGCTTTCTTT.

The chain couples TRBV5-1 to TRBJ1-4, with D unclear. V lost 4 bases, J lost 8 bases, and 12 bases lay in between. Looked up from germline, CDR1 is SGHRS and CDR2 is YFSETQ. The CDR3 runs to 13 residues. In DNA form, the CDR3 reads TGCGCCAGCAGCACCACAGAAGGGGAAAAACTGTTTTTT. Its protein product is CASSTTEGEKLFF.

The rearrangement links TRBV10-3 to TRBJ1-4; no definite D call. The CDR3 spans 14 residues. CDR1 is ENHRY and CDR2 is SYGVKD in the germline V gene. V lost 5 bases and J lost 4, with 11 bases in between. The CDR3 bases are TGTGCCATCAGTCGAGGAAGTGATAATGAAAAACTGTTTTTT. Amino acid sequence: CAISRGSDNEKLFF.

The chain joins TRBV6-1 to TRBJ2-3; D call uncertain. Trimming took off 6 bases at V and 5 bases at J, with 15 bases between the two ends. Per the germline V gene, CDR1 is MNHNS and CDR2 is SASEGT. This CDR3 has 14 amino acids. This chain's CDR3 is CASSLRDLGDTQYF. The DNA for the CDR3 is TGTGCCAGCAGCCTTCGAGACCTTGGAGATACGCAGTATTTT.

Note on this clone: Other DNA sequences in this sample translate to the same CDR3. The chain couples TRBV19 to TRBJ1-1; D is ambiguous. Germline CDR1 and CDR2: LNHDA and SQIVND (reference sequence). V gave up 5 bases and J gave up 0 bases, with 7 bases separating them. The length of the CDR3 is 13 residues. The CDR3 DNA reads TGTGCCAGTAGTCCGCAGCTGAACACTGAAGCTTTCTTT. It codes for CASSPQLNTEAFF.

This clone was counted a few times. This sequence joins TRBV6-5 and TRBJ1-4; no definite D call. CDR3 length: 15 amino acids. V was trimmed by 0 bases and J by 0 bases, leaving 5 bases between them. Germline V CDR1 and CDR2: MNHEY, SVGAGI. Here the CDR3 DNA reads TGTGCCAGCAGTTACTCTTTTGCAACTAATGAAAAACTGTTTTTT. It codes for CASSYSFATNEKLFF.